These 15 T cell receptor beta chains share one sample of origin, sequenced in a study of blood T cell repertoires in COVID-19. Repertoires were generated with immunoSEQ multiplex PCR, while TCRdb's copy carries only in-frame clones and drops some. The table records 100,000 to 120,000 clones, about 85% of them present only once. Specimen: peripheral blood. These receptors all stem from a human donor in a cohort sampled during active COVID-19.

The chain carries TRBV12-5 and TRBJ1-2; TRBD1 agrees at 7 bases. The ends lost 6 bases at V and 8 bases at J; junction bases unmatched: 12. Germline V CDR1 and CDR2: LGHNT, FRNRAP. This CDR3 has 14 residues. The CDR3 DNA reads as TGTGCTAGTGGACTGACAGGGACTCCGGGCGGCTACACCTTC. The encoded protein is CASGLTGTPGGYTF.

This chain connects TRBV2 to TRBJ2-4, with TRBD1 as a possible D gene (5 bases). Germline loops: CDR1 SNHLY, CDR2 FYNNEI. The CDR3 totals 14 residues. V lost 7 bases and J 6 bases, leaving 16 bases between the germline ends. The chain's CDR3 is CASNPDRQLNIQYF. CDR3 DNA sequence: TGTGCCAGCAACCCCGACAGACAATTAAACATTCAGTACTTC.

This sequence joins TRBV19 and TRBJ2-1; 7 nucleotides match TRBD2. The CDR3 runs to 11 residues. The J segment lost 9 bases and the V segment lost 11 bases, leaving 7 bases of the junction unmatched. The germline gives CDR1 LNHDA, CDR2 SQIVND (reference sequence). The CDR3 nucleotides read TGTGCCGTTCTAGCGGTGGGTGAGCAGTTCTTC. As protein: CAVLAVGEQFF.

This chain uses TRBV5-4 with TRBJ1-1; D is undetermined. V lost 0 bases to trimming and J lost 0 bases, with 9 bases between them. Germline CDR1 SGHNT, CDR2 YYREEE (reference sequence). CDR3 length equals 15 residues. CDR3: CASSLGSPMNTEAFF. The CDR3 DNA reads as TGTGCCAGCAGCTTGGGGAGCCCCATGAACACTGAAGCTTTCTTT.

The chain employs TRBV19 and TRBJ2-7; D perhaps matches TRBD2 (6 bases). Germline V gives CDR1 LNHDA, CDR2 SQIVND (reference sequence). There are 13 residues in the CDR3. V was pared by 3 bases and J by 4 bases, with 10 bases between. The CDR3 bases are TGTGCCAGTAGTATGCGGGGTAGGTACGAGCAGTACTTC. This encodes CASSMRGRYEQYF.

The chain joins TRBV29-1 to TRBJ2-7, with TRBD2 matching over 9 bases. Germline CDR1 is SQVTM and CDR2 is ANQGSEA. The CDR3 is 14 amino acids. The trim removed 6 bases at V and 3 bases at J, leaving 9 bases unmatched. CDR3 DNA: TGCAGCGTCGCGGGAGGGGGGGGAGTCTACGAGCAGTACTTC. Its protein product is CSVAGGGGVYEQYF.

The chain recombines TRBV7-9 with TRBJ1-5; D is perhaps TRBD1 (6 bases). V was trimmed by 3 bases and J by 7 bases, leaving 22 bases between them. Germline CDR1 reads SEHNR; CDR2 reads FQNEAQ (reference sequence). The CDR3 is 17 residues long. CDR3 DNA sequence: TGTGCCAGCAGCTTTATCATCGGAAACAGGGTCTACCAGCCCCAGCATTTT. This gives the protein CASSFIIGNRVYQPQHF.

This clone was detected only a few times. The gene calls are TRBV6-1 and TRBJ2-7; 7 bases agree with TRBD1. The CDR3 is made up of 18 amino acids. Germline CDR1 reads MNHNS; CDR2 reads SASEGT. V lost 4 bases and J lost 2; bases outside the gene matches: 17. The CDR3 sequence: CASSAGPTGTDSPYEQYF. CDR3 coding DNA: TGTGCCAGCAGTGCGGGACCCACAGGGACAGACTCCCCCTACGAGCAGTACTTC.

CDR3 in amino acids: CASTSLAGTTGGNEQFF. The CDR3 DNA follows: TGTGCCAGCACCTCCTTAGCGGGAACTACCGGGGGGAATGAGCAGTTCTTC. The rearrangement uses TRBV27 and TRBJ2-1; 8 nucleotides match TRBD2. Germline V gene sequence: CDR1 MNHEY, CDR2 SMNVEV (reference sequence). Trimming cost V 7 bases and J 7 bases; bases outside gene matches: 18. The CDR3 runs 17 residues.

The V and J genes are TRBV5-4 and TRBJ1-4, with D tentatively TRBD1 (5 bases). V lost 1 base and J lost 3, with 7 bases in between. Germline-derived CDR1 and CDR2 are SGHNT and YYREEE (reference sequence). The CDR3 has 14 amino acids. The CDR3: CASSLPGPNEKLFF. DNA of the CDR3: TGTGCCAGCAGCTTGCCAGGGCCTAATGAAAAACTGTTTTTT.

The V gene is TRBV7-9, the J gene TRBJ2-4; no clear D. The germline CDR1 and CDR2 sequences are SEHNR and FQNEAQ (reference sequence). Trimming cost V 3 bases and J 0 bases, with 6 bases left between them. The CDR3 runs to 14 residues. CDR3 nucleotides: TGTGCCAGCAGCTTGACATCAGCCAAAAACATTCAGTACTTC. It codes for CASSLTSAKNIQYF.

The chain recombines TRBV4-1 with TRBJ2-5, with a weak D call TRBD1 (6 bases). CDR3 length: 16 residues. From germline, CDR1 is MGHRA and CDR2 YSYEKL. Trimming took 0 bases from V and 2 from J, leaving 13 bases between them. The CDR3 nucleotides read TGCGCCAGCAGCCAAGATAGGGCAGGGACACAAGAGACCCAGTACTTC. This encodes CASSQDRAGTQETQYF.

V gene TRBV30 combines with J gene TRBJ1-1, with D tentatively TRBD1 (5 bases). This CDR3 comprises 12 residues. Between the trimmed V and J ends, which lost 4 bases and 5 bases, there was a span of 11 bases. Germline loops: CDR1 GTSNPN, CDR2 SVGIG (reference sequence). The CDR3 DNA is TGTGCCTGGAAGGGACTCTGGACTGAAGCTTTCTTT. This translates into CAWKGLWTEAFF.

V gene TRBV28 combines with J gene TRBJ2-7; perhaps TRBD1 as D (6 bases). Looked up from germline, CDR1 is MDHEN and CDR2 is SYDVKM. Trimming pared 4 bases from V and 1 base from J, leaving 20 bases between. The CDR3 loop spans 17 amino acids. CDR3 loop: CASSSPSQGSRSYEQYF. Here the CDR3 DNA reads TGTGCCAGCAGTTCTCCCTCACAGGGTAGTCGATCCTACGAGCAGTACTTC.

The chain links TRBV6-6 to TRBJ1-1, with D perhaps matching TRBD1 (5 bases). With 6 bases removed from V and 4 bases from J, the gap between germline ends came to 12 bases. This CDR3 is built from 13 residues. Germline CDR1 is MNHNY and CDR2 is SVGAGI (reference sequence). The CDR3 region is CASRNGGTTEAFF. CDR3 in DNA: TGTGCCAGCAGAAACGGGGGTACCACTGAAGCTTTCTTT.